The 5 T cell receptor beta chains below were found in one sample sequenced in a study of OX40 agonist ivuxolimab in advanced cancers. The data were produced by immunoSEQ multiplex PCR, yet TCRdb's version contains in-frame clones alone and is incomplete. The sample carries about 7,000 clones, around 75% recorded once. This specimen was CD4+ or CD8+ T cells sorted from blood, taken in a trial of the OX40 agonist ivuxolimab. The receptor set was obtained from an adult with an advanced solid tumor such as melanoma, head and neck, liver or kidney cancer.

This clone came up once. The chain has TRBV6-6 and TRBJ2-5, with D uncertain. The ends were cut back, 7 bases at V and 4 bases at J, with 13 bases in the middle. CDR1 MNHNY and CDR2 SVGAGI come from the germline V gene (reference sequence). The CDR3 runs 13 residues. The CDR3 DNA reads as TGTGCCAGCACCGACGTGGCGTTAGAGACCCAGTACTTC. It translates to CASTDVALETQYF.

The chain has TRBV6-4 and TRBJ1-3; maybe TRBD1 (5 bases). CDR1 is MRHNA and CDR2 is SNTAGT in the germline V gene. The CDR3 is 13 residues long. V dropped 6 bases and J dropped 7 bases, with 13 bases sitting between them. CDR3 DNA: TGTGCCAGCAGGGGGGGACTCCGGAACACCATATATTTT. Translated, it gives CASRGGLRNTIYF.

The V gene is TRBV5-1, the J gene TRBJ2-3; TRBD2 agrees at 13 bases. J was trimmed by 4 bases and V by 4 bases; bases with no gene match: 6. This CDR3 spans 16 amino acids. Germline V gives CDR1 SGHRS, CDR2 YFSETQ. DNA of the CDR3: TGCGCCAGCAGCGACGCACTAGCGGGAGGGGCAGATACGCAGTATTTT. Its protein is CASSDALAGGADTQYF.

The V gene is TRBV5-1, the J gene TRBJ2-3; 9 positions match TRBD2. The J segment lost 5 bases and the V segment lost 4 bases, leaving 11 bases of the junction unmatched. CDR3 size: 16 residues. Germline V gene data show CDR1 as SGHRS and CDR2 as YFSETQ. Written as DNA, the CDR3 is TGCGCCAGCAGCCTGAAGACTAGCGGACGTGGAGATACGCAGTATTTT. This sequence encodes CASSLKTSGRGDTQYF.

The chain couples TRBV4-3 to TRBJ2-1; 8 positions match TRBD2. Per germline, CDR1 LGHNA and CDR2 YSLEER. After removal of 4 bases from V and 6 bases from J, the junction contained 8 bases not matched to a gene. The CDR3 sequence is 15 residues long. This CDR3 is CASSPAGVSGNEQFF. CDR3 in DNA: TGCGCCAGCAGCCCAGCGGGAGTATCGGGCAATGAGCAGTTCTTC.